Listed here are 20 T cell receptor beta chains from one sample, sequenced in a study of T cell responses to AZD1222 COVID-19 vaccine. Data came from immunoSEQ multiplex PCR; TCRdb stores just in-frame clones and leaves some out. The sample has 180,000 or so clones, 90% to 95% seen once. The material sequenced was peripheral blood, taken on day 0 of AZD1222 vaccination. The receptor source for this set is an adult in good health.

The DNA of the CDR3 is TGTGCCAGCAGTTCGGGACAGTTGAACACCGGGGAGCTGTTTTTT. It yields the protein CASSSGQLNTGELFF. This chain links TRBV28 with TRBJ2-2, with 7 nucleotides matching TRBD1. Germline lookup yields CDR1 MDHEN and CDR2 SYDVKM. The V segment lost 4 bases and the J segment 1 base; nucleotides outside the gene matches: 3. This CDR3 is 15 amino acids long.

This rearrangement joins TRBV5-6 to TRBJ2-1; D is undetermined. The CDR3 is 14 amino acids. Looked up from germline, CDR1 is SGHDT and CDR2 is YYEEEE. V was cut by 4 bases and J by 6 bases, with 14 bases left in between. The CDR3 region is CASSPDGRRNEQFF. Here the CDR3 DNA reads TGTGCCAGCAGCCCGGACGGTCGGCGCAATGAGCAGTTCTTC.

The chain has TRBV29-1 and TRBJ1-2; D is unresolved. In germline, CDR1 is SQVTM, CDR2 ANQGSEA. With 0 bases removed from V and 7 bases from J, the gap between germline ends came to 9 bases. The CDR3 extends over 12 amino acids. CDR3 residues: CSVEEWAGGYTF. The CDR3 DNA sequence: TGCAGCGTTGAAGAATGGGCTGGTGGCTACACCTTC. Drawing the rest from reference TRBV29-1 and TRBJ1-2, the complete variable domain is SAVISQKPSRDICQRGTSLTIQCQVDSQVTMMFWYRQQPGQSLTLIATANQGSEATYESGFVIDKFPISRPNLTFSTLTVSNMSPEDSSIYLCSVEEWAGGYTFGSGTRLTVV.

The chain employs TRBV12-5 and TRBJ2-7; D may be TRBD1 or TRBD2 (6 bases each). The CDR3 extends over 16 amino acids. Trimming took 0 bases from V and 2 from J, leaving 14 bases between them. Germline V gene data show CDR1 as LGHNT and CDR2 as FRNRAP. Here the CDR3 DNA reads TGTGCTAGTGGTTTGGTTCGGGGGCCCCAGGCCTACGAGCAGTACTTC. Translation gives CASGLVRGPQAYEQYF.

This sequence joins TRBV3-1 (or the pseudogene TRBV3-2) and TRBJ1-5, with TRBD1 as a possible D gene (6 bases). The CDR3 has 14 amino acids. Germline CDR1 reads LGHDT; CDR2 reads YNNKEL (reference sequence). V lost 5 bases and J 3 bases, leaving 11 bases between the germline ends. The chain's CDR3 is CASSATGNNQPQHF. The CDR3 DNA reads as TGTGCCAGCAGCGCAACAGGGAACAATCAGCCCCAGCATTTT.

The V gene is TRBV11-2, the J gene TRBJ2-7, with 7 bases lining up with TRBD2. Germline CDR1 SGHAT, CDR2 FQNNGV. Losses at the gene ends were 1 base for V and 6 bases for J; bases not matched to a gene: 12. This CDR3 is built from 16 residues. The CDR3 DNA reads as TGTGCCAGCAGCTTAGCGGGTATAGGCGGGAGAGGCGAGCAGTACTTC. It yields the protein CASSLAGIGGRGEQYF.

Concerning this clone: The junction and the germline gene differ at one end; a read error may be behind it. The chain joins TRBV5-6 to TRBJ1-1; no clear D. From germline, CDR1 is SGHDT and CDR2 YYEEEE. This CDR3 is built from 12 residues. The CDR3 DNA follows: TGTGCCAGCAGCTTGGCGTCCTCGGAAGTTTTCTTT. Translating gives CASSLASSEVFF.

J is TRBJ2-7 and V is TRBV4-1; 7 bases match TRBD2. This CDR3 is built from 16 residues. Germline assignment: CDR1 MGHRA and CDR2 YSYEKL. V dropped 0 bases and J dropped 1; count of bases not matched to a gene: 6. Written as DNA, the CDR3 is TGCGCCAGCAGCCAAGAGTATCCGGGGGGATCCTACGAGCAGTACTTC. It codes for CASSQEYPGGSYEQYF.

The V gene is TRBV27, the J gene TRBJ1-1; D not resolved. The V end was cut by 3 bases, the J end by 5 bases, with 10 bases between. Germline loops: CDR1 MNHEY, CDR2 SMNVEV (reference sequence). This CDR3 is built from 13 residues. The CDR3 sequence is CASSLIGQTEAFF. CDR3 DNA sequence: TGTGCCAGCAGTTTGATTGGGCAGACTGAAGCTTTCTTT.

The V gene is TRBV11-2, the J gene TRBJ1-6, with TRBD1 matching over 10 bases. Trimming took 3 bases from V and 10 from J; bases not matched to a gene: 6. The CDR3 is 15 amino acids. The germline gives CDR1 SGHAT, CDR2 FQNNGV. The CDR3 sequence: CASSFGRDRGSPLHF. CDR3 in DNA: TGTGCCAGCAGCTTTGGTCGGGACAGGGGCTCACCCCTCCACTTT.

This chain links TRBV7-9 with TRBJ2-1, with 9 bases matching TRBD2. The CDR3 has 15 amino acids. Germline assignment: CDR1 SEHNR and CDR2 FQNEAQ (reference sequence). J was trimmed by 2 bases and V by 2 bases; bases with no gene match: 1. This chain's CDR3 is CASSLTSGPYNEQFF. CDR3 in DNA: TGTGCCAGCAGCTTAACTAGCGGGCCCTACAATGAGCAGTTCTTC.

This rearrangement joins TRBV16 to TRBJ1-2; the D is unclear. Trimming stripped 0 bases from V and 6 bases from J, with 14 bases between. Germline V gene sequence: CDR1 KGHSY, CDR2 FQNENV. There are 15 residues in the CDR3. The CDR3 DNA follows: TGTGCCAGCAGCCAATCGGTCCGGGGAGGCCATGGCTACACCTTC. It codes for CASSQSVRGGHGYTF.

This CDR3 reads CASSLTTGTGNTEAFF. The CDR3 bases are TGTGCCAGCAGCCTAACTACCGGGACAGGGAACACTGAAGCTTTCTTT. V is TRBV28 and J is TRBJ1-1; 8 bases map to TRBD1. This CDR3 has 16 amino acids. Trimming at V came to 6 bases and at J to 1 base, leaving 10 bases not matched to a gene. Germline CDR1 is MDHEN and CDR2 is SYDVKM.

The chain employs TRBV18 and TRBJ2-5; D remains unclear. Trimming removed 4 bases from V and 4 bases from J, with 16 bases in between. This CDR3 comprises 15 residues. CDR1 is KGHSH and CDR2 is LQKENI in the germline V gene. CDR3 amino acids: CASSQGLGLRETQYF. The CDR3 DNA reads as TGTGCCAGCTCACAAGGGTTGGGTCTAAGAGAGACCCAGTACTTC.

The V call is TRBV5-1, the J call TRBJ1-5, with TRBD1 matching 7 bases. Germline lookup yields CDR1 SGHRS and CDR2 YFSETQ. Germline trimming cut 4 bases from V and 4 bases from J; bases unmatched to any gene: 5. This CDR3 comprises 14 residues. The CDR3 loop reads CASSPGTENQPQHF. The DNA for the CDR3 is TGCGCCAGCAGCCCCGGGACAGAAAATCAGCCCCAGCATTTT.

The J gene is TRBJ2-1, the V gene TRBV12-3 or TRBV12-4, with D maybe TRBD2 (6 bases). Deletions cut 6 bases from V and 10 bases from J, with 16 bases between. The CDR3 extends over 13 amino acids. Here the CDR3 DNA reads TGTGCCAGCAGCCTGACTTGGGGGGAGGAGCAGTTCTTC. Its translation is CASSLTWGEEQFF.

This sequence joins TRBV7-6 and TRBJ1-6, with D unresolved. V lost 6 bases and J lost 3, with 12 bases in between. Germline assignment: CDR1 SGHVS and CDR2 FNYEAQ. The CDR3 consists of 15 residues. This CDR3 reads CASSGNRIYNSPLHF. CDR3 nucleotides: TGTGCCAGCAGTGGTAACAGAATCTATAATTCACCCCTCCACTTT. The full variable domain, with the rest looked up from reference TRBV7-6 and TRBJ1-6, is GAGVSQSPRYKVTKRGQDVALRCDPISGHVSLYWYRQALGQGPEFLTYFNYEAQQDKSGLPNDRFSAERPEGSISTLTIQRTEQRDSAMYRCASSGNRIYNSPLHFGNGTRLTVT.

This clone appeared once. The chain employs TRBV5-1 and TRBJ1-1; D may be TRBD1 (5 bases). CDR1 SGHRS and CDR2 YFSETQ come from the germline V gene. Trimming shortened V by 0 bases and J by 8 bases, and 14 bases separated the two germline ends. The CDR3 extends over 14 amino acids. The CDR3 DNA sequence: TGCGCCAGCAGCTTGGCCGGGGGGGACTTCGAAGCTTTCTTT. This codes for CASSLAGGDFEAFF.

The V call is TRBV29-1, the J call TRBJ1-6; a weak D match, TRBD1 (6 bases). Trimming removed 7 bases from V and 14 bases from J, with 15 bases in between. CDR1 is SQVTM, CDR2 ANQGSEA, per germline. The CDR3 consists of 11 residues. This CDR3 is CSATQGSTLHF. DNA for the CDR3: TGCAGCGCGACACAGGGAAGCACCCTCCACTTT.

The V gene is TRBV10-3, the J gene TRBJ1-1; TRBD1 matches at 7 bases. J was trimmed by 2 bases and V by 10 bases; bases with no gene match: 7. Germline V gene data show CDR1 as ENHRY and CDR2 as SYGVKD. The CDR3 consists of 13 residues. CDR3 DNA sequence: TGTGCCACCGGCCGGGACAGCAACACTGAAGCTTTCTTT. Protein product: CATGRDSNTEAFF.